These 32 T cell receptor beta chains were all obtained from the same sample, sequenced in a study of cytomegalovirus exposure and HLA in healthy donors. PCR primers comprised 60 Vbeta and 13 Jbeta primers. Sequencing used immunoSEQ multiplex PCR; TCRdb keeps in-frame clones, though not all of them. The sample comprises 150,000 to 200,000 clones, approximately 78% of which are singletons, and around 2.3% rests with the top ten. Sequencing input: PBMCs. Receptor source: a human donor in good health.

The V gene is TRBV7-9, the J gene TRBJ1-2, with D possibly matching TRBD1 (5 bases). The germline V and J ends were trimmed by 5 bases and 5 bases, with 12 bases remaining between them. The CDR3 is made up of 13 amino acids. Germline-derived CDR1 and CDR2 are SEHNR and FQNEAQ (reference sequence). Here the CDR3 DNA reads TGTGCCAGCAGCAACCCAGCAGGGTATGGCTACACCTTC. Translated, it gives CASSNPAGYGYTF.

The chain couples TRBV19 to TRBJ1-1; D is perhaps TRBD1 (6 bases). This CDR3 spans 14 amino acids. Trimming removed 3 bases at V and 2 bases at J, with 10 bases between. The V gene's germline CDR1 is LNHDA and CDR2 SQIVND (reference sequence). CDR3 in amino acids: CASSMGAGNTEAFF. The CDR3 DNA is TGTGCCAGTAGTATGGGGGCGGGTAACACTGAAGCTTTCTTT.

The chain uses TRBV25-1 and TRBJ2-1, with 10 nucleotides matching TRBD2. The germline gives CDR1 MGHDK, CDR2 SYGVNS. The CDR3 totals 18 residues. V was pared by 4 bases and J by 9 bases, with 18 bases of the junction left unmatched. CDR3 protein: CASSGLAGASGFTIEQFF. In DNA, the CDR3 is TGTGCCAGCAGTGGCCTAGCGGGGGCCTCGGGTTTTACAATTGAGCAGTTCTTC.

The chain is built from TRBV7-8 and TRBJ2-5, with a possible D match to TRBD1 (5 bases). The CDR3 has 14 residues. The V and J ends lost 0 bases and 6 bases respectively, with 11 bases between them. Germline V gives CDR1 SGHVS, CDR2 FQNEAQ. The CDR3 DNA reads as TGTGCCAGCAGCTTAGCTGGCAGGGTACAGACCCAGTACTTC. Translating it yields CASSLAGRVQTQYF.

The gene calls are TRBV30 and TRBJ2-7, with 9 bases that match TRBD1. The germline V gene encodes CDR1 GTSNPN and CDR2 SVGIG (reference sequence). The length of the CDR3 is 12 residues. The V segment lost 7 bases and the J segment 3 bases; nucleotides outside the gene matches: 4. The DNA of the CDR3 is TGTGCCTCTTTGACAGGGGGCTACGAGCAGTACTTC. Its translation: CASLTGGYEQYF. The full variable domain, completed using reference TRBV30 and TRBJ2-7, is SQTIHQWPATLVQPVGSPLSLECTVEGTSNPNLYWYRQAAGRGLQLLFYSVGIGQISSEVPQNLSASRPQDRQFILSSKKLLLSDSGFYLCASLTGGYEQYFGPGTRLTVT.

The CDR3 is CASMGQGTDTQYF. Written as DNA, the CDR3 is TGTGCCAGCATGGGACAGGGCACAGATACGCAGTATTTT. The gene calls are TRBV27 and TRBJ2-3; 8 bases are a match to TRBD1. The CDR3 runs to 13 residues. Germline V gene lookup returns CDR1 MNHEY and CDR2 SMNVEV (reference sequence). V was pared by 7 bases and J by 1 base, with 1 base of the junction left unmatched.

V and J are TRBV18 and TRBJ1-2; D not certain. Germline values: CDR1 KGHSH, CDR2 LQKENI. The germline V and J ends were trimmed by 5 bases and 2 bases, with 15 bases remaining between them. The CDR3 is 15 residues long. Here the CDR3 reads CASSIDGLPNYGYTF. The CDR3 bases are TGTGCCAGCTCAATCGACGGACTTCCGAACTATGGCTACACCTTC.

The V gene is TRBV5-8, the J gene TRBJ1-2, with D unresolved. With 4 bases removed from V and 6 bases from J, the gap between germline ends came to 13 bases. The CDR3 spans 13 residues. From germline, CDR1 is SGHTS and CDR2 YDEGEE. As DNA, the CDR3 is TGTGCCAGCAGCCTGGTTGGGGAGGATGGCTACACCTTC. It is translated as CASSLVGEDGYTF.

The chain's CDR3 is CASSLMQSYNEQFF. CDR3 bases: TGCGCCAGCAGCTTGATGCAGTCCTACAATGAGCAGTTCTTC. This chain connects TRBV5-1 to TRBJ2-1, with no clear D. The CDR3 contains 14 residues. The germline CDR1 and CDR2 sequences are SGHRS and YFSETQ. The germline V and J ends were trimmed by 1 base and 1 base, with 6 bases remaining between them.

The table lists this clone with a count of one. As DNA, the CDR3 is TGTGCCAGTAGTATAGGGGGGGGACTCCTCTACGAGCAGTACTTC. It encodes CASSIGGGLLYEQYF. The chain links TRBV19 to TRBJ2-7; 7 positions match TRBD2. The V gene end was trimmed by 1 base and the J gene end by 3 bases; junction bases not matched to a gene: 6. Germline CDR1 reads LNHDA; CDR2 reads SQIVND (reference sequence). The CDR3 contains 15 residues.

The chain uses TRBV2 and TRBJ1-6, with D unclear. The V end lost 8 bases, the J end lost 8 bases, and 16 bases lay between the germline ends. Germline CDR1 SNHLY, CDR2 FYNNEI. This CDR3 region has 14 residues. This CDR3 is CASRLKVIHSPLHF. The DNA of the CDR3 is TGTGCCAGCCGACTCAAGGTCATACATTCACCCCTCCACTTT.

The rearrangement links TRBV7-9 to TRBJ2-5; perhaps TRBD2 as D (6 bases). The better agreement between TRBJ2-7 and the DNA end casts doubt on the J call. The CDR3 has 14 amino acids. Germline loops: CDR1 SEHNR, CDR2 FQNEAQ (reference sequence). CDR3 sequence (DNA): TGTGCCAGCAGCTTAACAGGAGGGGTTCTCGAGCAGTACTTC. It encodes CASSLTGGVLEQYF.

The chain recombines TRBV4-3 with TRBJ1-2, with 8 nucleotides matching TRBD1. The ends lost 3 bases at V and 2 bases at J; junction bases unmatched: 5. This CDR3 has 15 amino acids. The germline V gene encodes CDR1 LGHNA and CDR2 YSLEER. The CDR3 region has the DNA TGCGCCAGCAGCCAGGGTGGACAGGGAAACTATGGCTACACCTTC. It is translated as CASSQGGQGNYGYTF.

The chain employs TRBV5-6 and TRBJ2-5; D call uncertain. The germline gives CDR1 SGHDT, CDR2 YYEEEE. CDR3 length: 13 residues. V was trimmed by 4 bases and J by 3 bases, leaving 10 bases between them. CDR3 coding DNA: TGTGCCAGCAGCGCCCTGGGCGAAGAGACCCAGTACTTC. As protein: CASSALGEETQYF. The complete variable domain, with remaining parts taken from reference TRBV5-6 and TRBJ2-5, reads DAGVTQSPTHLIKTRGQQVTLRCSPKSGHDTVSWYQQALGQGPQFIFQYYEEEERQRGNFPDRFSGHQFPNYSSELNVNALLLGDSALYLCASSALGEETQYFGPGTRLLVL.

The chain combines TRBV7-5 with TRBJ2-7; the table assigns TRBD1, which was not confirmed against the DNA. TRBV7-5 corresponds to a pseudogene. There are 11 residues in the CDR3. CDR3 protein: CARSTRYEQYF. For the CDR3, the DNA is TGTGCCAGAAGCACACGCTACGAGCAGTACTTC.

This chain connects TRBV2 to TRBJ1-2; TRBD1 matches at 7 bases. Germline CDR1 SNHLY, CDR2 FYNNEI. With V trimmed by 8 bases and J by 2 bases, 5 bases remained unmatched. This CDR3 contains 13 residues. The DNA for the CDR3 is TGTGCCAGCGTGCTACAGGGGAACTATGGCTACACCTTC. Its translation: CASVLQGNYGYTF.

The chain is built from TRBV28 and TRBJ2-1, with 10 bases that match TRBD2. The CDR3 totals 15 residues. With 6 bases clipped from V and 6 bases from J, the junction kept 8 bases outside the gene matches. CDR1 is MDHEN and CDR2 is SYDVKM in the germline V gene. This chain's CDR3 is CASREAGGSTNEQFF. The DNA of the CDR3 is TGTGCCAGCAGGGAAGCGGGGGGGAGTACCAATGAGCAGTTCTTC.

The rearrangement uses TRBV11-2 and TRBJ2-1; 9 nucleotides match TRBD2. Germline CDR1 is SGHAT and CDR2 is FQNNGV. J gave up 10 bases and V 0 bases, and 10 bases lay outside the gene matches. This CDR3 contains 16 residues. The CDR3 DNA reads as TGTGCCAGCAGCTTAGATCCTGGGGCGGGGGGGCAGGAGCAGTTCTTC. It specifies CASSLDPGAGGQEQFF.

The V and J genes are TRBV11-2 and TRBJ1-1; D may be TRBD1 (6 bases). The V and J ends lost 3 bases and 7 bases respectively, with 9 bases between them. Germline V gene sequence: CDR1 SGHAT, CDR2 FQNNGV. The CDR3 length is 12 residues. The CDR3 sequence is CASSLLQGEAFF. The DNA for the CDR3 is TGTGCCAGCAGCTTGTTACAGGGTGAAGCTTTCTTT.

A few counts support this clone. At one of its ends the junction is not consistent with the germline gene, which may arise from a read error. This chain joins TRBV7-7 and TRBJ2-1, with a weak D call TRBD2 (6 bases). This CDR3 region has 19 residues. CDR1 is SSHAT, CDR2 FNYEAQ, per germline (reference sequence). The CDR3 DNA sequence: TGTGCTAGCAGCTTAGCCCTATTAGGCGGGGCGAGCTCCTACAATGAGCAGTTCTTC. Protein: CASSLALLGGASSYNEQFF.

This clone was counted a few times. CDR3 coding DNA: TGTGCCACCGCGGATGGGAGGTCAGATACGCAGTATTTT. Translating it yields CATADGRSDTQYF. The V gene is TRBV2, the J gene TRBJ2-3, with a possible D match to TRBD2 (6 bases). Trimming shortened V by 10 bases and J by 4 bases, and 15 bases separated the two germline ends. CDR1 is SNHLY, CDR2 FYNNEI, per germline. The CDR3 is 13 residues long.

The chain carries TRBV7-2 and TRBJ2-1, with a possible D match to TRBD1 (5 bases). Germline V gene lookup returns CDR1 SGHTA and CDR2 FQGNSA. The CDR3 is made up of 14 amino acids. Trimming took 1 base from V and 6 from J, leaving 10 bases between them. CDR3 DNA sequence: TGTGCCAGCAGCTTAGGGGGCCCCTCCAATGAGCAGTTCTTC. Protein product: CASSLGGPSNEQFF.

V usage is TRBV9 and J usage is TRBJ1-1; the D is unclear. The V end lost 4 bases, the J end lost 0 bases, and 10 bases lay between the germline ends. The CDR3 is made up of 14 amino acids. Germline V gene lookup returns CDR1 SGDLS and CDR2 YYNGEE. The CDR3 spells CASSSGILNTEAFF. The CDR3 nucleotides are TGTGCCAGCAGCTCCGGGATATTGAACACTGAAGCTTTCTTT.

J is TRBJ1-2 and V is TRBV19; a weak D match, TRBD1 (6 bases). Germline lookup yields CDR1 LNHDA and CDR2 SQIVND (reference sequence). The CDR3 length is 14 residues. Trimming shortened V by 0 bases and J by 7 bases, and 12 bases separated the two germline ends. CDR3 loop: CASSIEQGRSGYTF. The DNA for the CDR3 is TGTGCCAGTAGTATAGAGCAGGGGCGGAGTGGCTACACCTTC. Filled out from reference TRBV19 and TRBJ1-2, the complete variable domain reads DGGITQSPKYLFRKEGQNVTLSCEQNLNHDAMYWYRQDPGQGLRLIYYSQIVNDFQKGDIAEGYSVSREKKESFPLTVTSAQKNPTAFYLCASSIEQGRSGYTFGSGTRLTVV.

This clone was seen a single time. This chain connects TRBV2 to TRBJ1-3; no reliable D call. Germline values: CDR1 SNHLY, CDR2 FYNNEI. With 8 bases removed from V and 4 bases from J, the gap between germline ends came to 15 bases. The CDR3 sequence is 14 residues long. The CDR3 nucleotides are TGTGCCAGCTCACCTGGGAGTACCGGAAACACCATATATTTT. Its translation is CASSPGSTGNTIYF.

For the CDR3, the DNA is TGTGCCAGCAGTTTAACTTCGGGACAGGGGGCAAGATTAGCTTTCTTT. This sequence encodes CASSLTSGQGARLAFF. The J gene is TRBJ1-1, the V gene TRBV27; 12 nucleotides agree with TRBD1. Germline-derived CDR1 and CDR2 are MNHEY and SMNVEV (reference sequence). The V gene end was trimmed by 2 bases and the J gene end by 10 bases; junction bases not matched to a gene: 11. The CDR3 extends over 16 amino acids.

The genes are TRBV2 and TRBJ2-5; D is perhaps TRBD1 (6 bases). The CDR3 consists of 14 residues. The germline V and J ends were trimmed by 3 bases and 11 bases, with 19 bases remaining between them. Germline V gene data show CDR1 as SNHLY and CDR2 as FYNNEI. CDR3 sequence reads: CASSDSWAEGEQYF. CDR3 nucleotide sequence: TGTGCCAGCAGTGACTCTTGGGCCGAGGGGGAGCAGTACTTC.

This sequence joins TRBV5-1 and TRBJ1-3, with 9 bases matching TRBD1. Germline V gene sequence: CDR1 SGHRS, CDR2 YFSETQ. CDR3 length equals 17 residues. V shed 4 bases, J shed 0 bases, and the junction held 8 bases outside the gene matches. For the CDR3, the DNA is TGCGCCAGCAGCGAGGGACAGGGAGGTGTCTCTGGAAACACCATATATTTT. Translated: CASSEGQGGVSGNTIYF.

A note on this clone: The junction shows a germline mismatch at one end, possibly a read error. The same CDR3 can be traced to other DNA sequences in this sample. The chain combines TRBV7-9 with TRBJ1-1; TRBD1 might be the D (5 bases). Germline assignment: CDR1 SEHNR and CDR2 FQNEAQ (reference sequence). This CDR3 spans 14 amino acids. CDR3 DNA: TGTGCCAGCAGCTCCCACGACAGATACACTGAAGCCTTCTTT. Amino acids: CASSSHDRYTEAFF.

The V call is TRBV30, the J call TRBJ2-3, with 13 positions matching TRBD2. The CDR3 extends over 16 amino acids. The V gene end was trimmed by 2 bases and the J gene end by 2 bases; junction bases not matched to a gene: 4. The germline V gene encodes CDR1 GTSNPN and CDR2 SVGIG (reference sequence). The CDR3 reads CAWSLLAGGPTDTQYF. The CDR3 DNA is TGTGCCTGGAGTCTACTAGCGGGGGGGCCCACAGATACGCAGTATTTT.

The gene calls are TRBV6-5 and TRBJ1-2; D possibly corresponds to TRBD1 (5 bases). This CDR3 is built from 13 residues. Trimming took off 6 bases at V and 3 bases at J, with 11 bases between the two ends. Germline V gene lookup returns CDR1 MNHEY and CDR2 SVGAGI. The CDR3 region is CASRVTGYYGYTF. CDR3 DNA sequence: TGTGCCAGCAGGGTCACAGGATACTATGGCTACACCTTC.

This chain uses TRBV7-6 with TRBJ1-1; 7 bases are shared with TRBD1. Per the germline V gene, CDR1 is SGHVS and CDR2 is FNYEAQ. V gave up 3 bases and J gave up 1 base; unmatched junction bases: 5. CDR3 length equals 15 residues. The CDR3 nucleotides read TGTGCCAGCAGCTTCAGACAGGGTACGAACACTGAAGCTTTCTTT. Protein sequence: CASSFRQGTNTEAFF.